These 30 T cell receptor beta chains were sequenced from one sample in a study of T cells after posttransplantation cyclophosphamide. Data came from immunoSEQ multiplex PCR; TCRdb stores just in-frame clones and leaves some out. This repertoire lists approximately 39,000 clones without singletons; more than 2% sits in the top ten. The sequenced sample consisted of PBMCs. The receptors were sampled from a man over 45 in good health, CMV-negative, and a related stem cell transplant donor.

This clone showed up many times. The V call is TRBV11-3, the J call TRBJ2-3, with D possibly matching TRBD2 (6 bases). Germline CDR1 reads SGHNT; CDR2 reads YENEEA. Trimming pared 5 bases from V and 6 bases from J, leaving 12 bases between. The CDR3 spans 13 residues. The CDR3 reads CASSPRGADTQYF. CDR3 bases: TGTGCCAGCAGCCCGCGCGGGGCCGATACGCAGTATTTT.

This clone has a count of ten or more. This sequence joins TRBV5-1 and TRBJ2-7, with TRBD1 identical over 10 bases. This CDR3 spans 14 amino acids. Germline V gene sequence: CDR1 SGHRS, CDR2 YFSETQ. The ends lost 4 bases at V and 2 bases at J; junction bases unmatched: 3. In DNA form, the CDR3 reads TGCGCCAGCAGCGGAGGACAGGGGGCCTACGAGCAGTACTTC. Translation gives CASSGGQGAYEQYF.

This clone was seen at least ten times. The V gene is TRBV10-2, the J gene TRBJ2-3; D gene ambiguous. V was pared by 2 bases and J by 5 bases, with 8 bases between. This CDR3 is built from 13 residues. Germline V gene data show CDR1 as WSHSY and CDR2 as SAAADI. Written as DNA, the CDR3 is TGCGCCAGCAGTGAGGTCAGATTAGATACGCAGTATTTT. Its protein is CASSEVRLDTQYF.

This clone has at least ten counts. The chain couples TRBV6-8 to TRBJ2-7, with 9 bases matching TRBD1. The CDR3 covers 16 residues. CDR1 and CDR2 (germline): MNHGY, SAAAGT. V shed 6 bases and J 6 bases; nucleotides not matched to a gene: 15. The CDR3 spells CASRIPKGQGRFEQYF. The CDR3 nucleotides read TGTGCCAGCAGGATTCCCAAGGGACAGGGTCGTTTCGAGCAGTACTTC.

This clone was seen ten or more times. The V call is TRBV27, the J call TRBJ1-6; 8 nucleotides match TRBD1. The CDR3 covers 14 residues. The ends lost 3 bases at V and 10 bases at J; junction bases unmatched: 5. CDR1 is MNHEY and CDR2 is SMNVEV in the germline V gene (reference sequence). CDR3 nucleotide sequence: TGTGCCAGCAGTTTCGACAGGGGAAACTCACCCCTCCACTTT. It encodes CASSFDRGNSPLHF.

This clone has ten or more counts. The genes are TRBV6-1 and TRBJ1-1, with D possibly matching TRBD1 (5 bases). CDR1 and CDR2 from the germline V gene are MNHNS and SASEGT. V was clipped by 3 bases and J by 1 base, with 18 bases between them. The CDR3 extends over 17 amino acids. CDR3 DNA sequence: TGTGCCAGCAGTGACAGAATTGGAGCGGGGGGGAACACTGAAGCTTTCTTT. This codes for CASSDRIGAGGNTEAFF.

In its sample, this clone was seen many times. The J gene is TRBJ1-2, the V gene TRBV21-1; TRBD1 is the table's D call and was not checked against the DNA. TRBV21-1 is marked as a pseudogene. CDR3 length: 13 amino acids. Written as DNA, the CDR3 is TGTGCCAGCAGAGTGGACAGAATCTCTGGCTACACCTTC. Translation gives CASRVDRISGYTF.

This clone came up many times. In DNA, the CDR3 is TGTGCCATCAGTGAGTCGACGGGAATGGCTACGCAGTATTTT. Translated: CAISESTGMATQYF. The V gene is TRBV10-3, the J gene TRBJ2-3; weak D call: TRBD2 (5 bases). V lost 0 bases to trimming and J lost 8 bases, with 12 bases between them. CDR1 and CDR2 from the germline V gene are ENHRY and SYGVKD. This CDR3 is 14 amino acids long.

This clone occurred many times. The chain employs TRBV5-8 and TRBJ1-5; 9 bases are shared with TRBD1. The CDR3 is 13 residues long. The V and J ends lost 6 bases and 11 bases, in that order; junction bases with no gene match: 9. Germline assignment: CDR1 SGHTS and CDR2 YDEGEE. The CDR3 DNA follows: TGTGCCAGCACCCTACAGGGGGCGATGGCCCAGCATTTT. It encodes CASTLQGAMAQHF. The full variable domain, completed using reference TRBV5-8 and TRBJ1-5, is EAGVTQSPTHLIKTRGQQATLRCSPISGHTSVYWYQQALGLGLQFLLWYDEGEERNRGNFPPRFSGRQFPNYSSELNVNALELEDSALYLCASTLQGAMAQHFGDGTRLSIL.

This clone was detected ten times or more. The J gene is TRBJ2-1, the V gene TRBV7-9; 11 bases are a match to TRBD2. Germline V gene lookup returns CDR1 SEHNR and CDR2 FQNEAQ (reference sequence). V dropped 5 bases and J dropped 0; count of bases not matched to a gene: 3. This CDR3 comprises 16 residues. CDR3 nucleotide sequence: TGTGCCAGCAGCCCCACTAGCGGGAGCTCCTACAATGAGCAGTTCTTC. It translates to CASSPTSGSSYNEQFF.

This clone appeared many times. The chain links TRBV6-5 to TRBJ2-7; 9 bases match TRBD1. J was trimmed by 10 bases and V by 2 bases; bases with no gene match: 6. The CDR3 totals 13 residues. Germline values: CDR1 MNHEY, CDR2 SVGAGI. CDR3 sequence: CASSYRDRERQYF. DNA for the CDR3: TGTGCCAGCAGTTACAGGGACAGGGAGCGACAGTACTTC.

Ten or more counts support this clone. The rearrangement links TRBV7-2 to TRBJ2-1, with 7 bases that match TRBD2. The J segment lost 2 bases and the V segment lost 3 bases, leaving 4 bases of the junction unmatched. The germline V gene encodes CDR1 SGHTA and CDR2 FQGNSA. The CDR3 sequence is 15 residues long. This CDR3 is CASSFRGTTYNEQFF. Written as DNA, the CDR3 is TGTGCCAGCAGCTTTCGGGGGACTACCTACAATGAGCAGTTCTTC.

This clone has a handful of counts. CDR3 residues: CASSIVDRDRYPGYTF. Here the CDR3 DNA reads TGTGCCAGTAGTATAGTGGACAGGGACCGTTATCCCGGCTACACCTTC. The chain is built from TRBV19 and TRBJ1-2; TRBD1 matches at 8 bases. The germline V gene has CDR1 LNHDA and CDR2 SQIVND (reference sequence). The CDR3 spans 16 residues. Germline trimming cut 1 base from V and 8 bases from J; bases unmatched to any gene: 12.

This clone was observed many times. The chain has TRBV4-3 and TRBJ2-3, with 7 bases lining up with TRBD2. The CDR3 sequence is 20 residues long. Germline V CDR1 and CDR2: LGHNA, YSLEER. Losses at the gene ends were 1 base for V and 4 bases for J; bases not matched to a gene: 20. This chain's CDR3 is CASSQVRKWTLAVKADTQYF. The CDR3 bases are TGCGCCAGCAGCCAAGTAAGGAAATGGACGCTAGCGGTCAAAGCAGATACGCAGTATTTT.

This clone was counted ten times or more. The CDR3 reads CAISESAGGPSDTQYF. As DNA, the CDR3 is TGTGCCATCAGTGAGTCAGCGGGGGGGCCCTCAGATACGCAGTATTTT. The chain carries TRBV10-3 and TRBJ2-3; 10 bases match TRBD2. Germline V lookup: CDR1 ENHRY, CDR2 SYGVKD. V was clipped by 0 bases and J by 4 bases; unmatched bases: 4. This CDR3 region has 16 residues.

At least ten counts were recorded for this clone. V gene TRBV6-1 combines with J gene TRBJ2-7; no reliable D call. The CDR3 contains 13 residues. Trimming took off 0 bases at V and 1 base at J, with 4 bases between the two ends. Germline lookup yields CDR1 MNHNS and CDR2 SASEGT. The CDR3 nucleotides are TGTGCCAGCAGTGAAGCTTCGTCCTACGAGCAGTACTTC. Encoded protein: CASSEASSYEQYF.

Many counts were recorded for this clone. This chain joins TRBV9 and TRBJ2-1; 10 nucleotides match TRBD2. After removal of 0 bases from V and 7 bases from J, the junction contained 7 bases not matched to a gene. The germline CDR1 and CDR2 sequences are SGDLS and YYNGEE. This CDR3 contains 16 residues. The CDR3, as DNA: TGTGCCAGCAGCGTAGCTTTGGCTAGCGGGAGTAATGAGCAGTTCTTC. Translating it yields CASSVALASGSNEQFF.

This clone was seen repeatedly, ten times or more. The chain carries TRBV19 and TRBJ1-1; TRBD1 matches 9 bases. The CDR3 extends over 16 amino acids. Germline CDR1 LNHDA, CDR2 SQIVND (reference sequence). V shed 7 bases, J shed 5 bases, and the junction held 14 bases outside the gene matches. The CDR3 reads CASTHSPGDRVTEAFF. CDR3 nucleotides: TGTGCCAGTACCCATAGCCCCGGGGACAGGGTAACTGAAGCTTTCTTT.

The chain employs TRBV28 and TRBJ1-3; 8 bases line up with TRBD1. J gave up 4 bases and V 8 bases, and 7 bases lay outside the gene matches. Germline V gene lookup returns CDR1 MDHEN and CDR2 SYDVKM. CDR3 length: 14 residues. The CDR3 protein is CASQNQGAGNTIYF. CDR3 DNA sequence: TGTGCCAGCCAGAACCAGGGGGCCGGAAACACCATATATTTT. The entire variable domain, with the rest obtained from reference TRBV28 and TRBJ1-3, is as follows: DVKVTQSSRYLVKRTGEKVFLECVQDMDHENMFWYRQDPGLGLRLIYFSYDVKMKEKGDIPEGYSVSREKKERFSLILESASTNQTSMYLCASQNQGAGNTIYFGEGSWLTVV.

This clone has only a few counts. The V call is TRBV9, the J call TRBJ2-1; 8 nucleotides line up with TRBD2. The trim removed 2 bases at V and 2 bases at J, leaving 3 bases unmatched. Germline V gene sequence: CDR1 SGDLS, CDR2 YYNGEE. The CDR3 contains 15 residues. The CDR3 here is CASSVIAGTYNEQFF. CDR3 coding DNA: TGTGCCAGCAGCGTCATAGCGGGGACCTACAATGAGCAGTTCTTC. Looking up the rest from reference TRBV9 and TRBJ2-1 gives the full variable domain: DSGVTQTPKHLITATGQRVTLRCSPRSGDLSVYWYQQSLDQGLQFLIQYYNGEERAKGNILERFSAQQFPDLHSELNLSSLELGDSALYFCASSVIAGTYNEQFFGPGTRLTVL.

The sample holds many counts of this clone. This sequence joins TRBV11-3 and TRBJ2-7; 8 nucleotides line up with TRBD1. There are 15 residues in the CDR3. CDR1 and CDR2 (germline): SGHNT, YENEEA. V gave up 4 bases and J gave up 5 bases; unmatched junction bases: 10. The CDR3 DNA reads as TGTGCCAGCAGCTCGGCCCCAGGGGGCAGCGACGAGCAGTACTTC. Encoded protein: CASSSAPGGSDEQYF.

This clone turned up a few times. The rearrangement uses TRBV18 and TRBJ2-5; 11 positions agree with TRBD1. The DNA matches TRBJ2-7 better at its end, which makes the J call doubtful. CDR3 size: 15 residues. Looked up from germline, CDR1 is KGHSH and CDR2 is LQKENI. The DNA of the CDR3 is TGTGCCAGCTCACTACGGGGACAGGGGGCCTACGAGCAGTACTTC. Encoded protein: CASSLRGQGAYEQYF.

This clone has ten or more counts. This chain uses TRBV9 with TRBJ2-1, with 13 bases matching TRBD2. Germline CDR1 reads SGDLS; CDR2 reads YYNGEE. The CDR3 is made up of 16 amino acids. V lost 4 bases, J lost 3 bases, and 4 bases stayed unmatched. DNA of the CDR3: TGTGCCAGCAGCAAGGGACTAGCGGGGCGCTACAATGAGCAGTTCTTC. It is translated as CASSKGLAGRYNEQFF.

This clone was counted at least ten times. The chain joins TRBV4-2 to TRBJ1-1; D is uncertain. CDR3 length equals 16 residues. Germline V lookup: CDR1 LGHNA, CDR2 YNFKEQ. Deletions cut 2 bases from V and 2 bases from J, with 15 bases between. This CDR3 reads CASSQWVSEGNTEAFF. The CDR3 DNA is TGTGCCAGCAGCCAATGGGTAAGTGAGGGAAACACTGAAGCTTTCTTT.

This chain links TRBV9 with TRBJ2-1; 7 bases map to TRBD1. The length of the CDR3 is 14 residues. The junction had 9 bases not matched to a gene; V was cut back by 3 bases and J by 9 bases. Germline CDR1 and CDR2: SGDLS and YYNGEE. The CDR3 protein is CASSARQGSGEQFF. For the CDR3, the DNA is TGTGCCAGCAGCGCCCGACAGGGTAGTGGTGAGCAGTTCTTC.

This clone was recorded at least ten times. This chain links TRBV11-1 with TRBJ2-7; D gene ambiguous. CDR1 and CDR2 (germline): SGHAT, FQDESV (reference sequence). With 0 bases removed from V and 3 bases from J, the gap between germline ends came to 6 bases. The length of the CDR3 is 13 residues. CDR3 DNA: TGTGCCAGCAGCTTAGCGCCCAGCTACGAGCAGTACTTC. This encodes CASSLAPSYEQYF. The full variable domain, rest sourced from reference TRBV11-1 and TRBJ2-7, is EAEVAQSPRYKITEKSQAVAFWCDPISGHATLYWYRQILGQGPELLVQFQDESVVDDSQLPKDRFSAERLKGVDSTLKIQPAELGDSAMYLCASSLAPSYEQYFGPGTRLTVT.

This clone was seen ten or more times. In nucleotides, the CDR3 is TGTGCCAGCAGTAGACAGGGGACGCCCTCCTACGAGCAGTACTTC. It translates to CASSRQGTPSYEQYF. This rearrangement joins TRBV6-5 to TRBJ2-7, with 8 bases identical to TRBD1. The trim removed 5 bases at V and 0 bases at J, leaving 6 bases unmatched. CDR3 length: 15 residues. Germline CDR1 is MNHEY and CDR2 is SVGAGI.

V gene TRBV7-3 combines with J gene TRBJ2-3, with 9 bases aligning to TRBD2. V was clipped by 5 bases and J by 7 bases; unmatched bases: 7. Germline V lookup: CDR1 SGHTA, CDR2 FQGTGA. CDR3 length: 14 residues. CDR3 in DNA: TGTGCCAGCAGCCCGACTAGCGGATGGAATACGCAGTATTTT. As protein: CASSPTSGWNTQYF. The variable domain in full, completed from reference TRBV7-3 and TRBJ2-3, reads GAGVSQTPSNKVTEKGKYVELRCDPISGHTALYWYRQSLGQGPEFLIYFQGTGAADDSGLPNDRFFAVRPEGSVSTLKIQRTERGDSAVYLCASSPTSGWNTQYFGPGTRLTVL.

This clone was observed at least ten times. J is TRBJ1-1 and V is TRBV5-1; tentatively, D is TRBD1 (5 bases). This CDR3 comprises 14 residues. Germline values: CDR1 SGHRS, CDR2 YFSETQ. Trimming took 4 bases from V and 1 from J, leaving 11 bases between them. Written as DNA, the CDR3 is TGCGCCAGCAGCATAGACAGATGGAACACTGAAGCTTTCTTT. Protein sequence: CASSIDRWNTEAFF.

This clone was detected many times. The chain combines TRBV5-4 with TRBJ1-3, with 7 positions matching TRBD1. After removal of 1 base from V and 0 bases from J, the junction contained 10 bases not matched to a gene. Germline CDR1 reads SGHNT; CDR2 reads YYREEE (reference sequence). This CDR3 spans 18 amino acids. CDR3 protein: CASSLSFGGQLSGNTIYF. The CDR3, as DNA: TGTGCCAGCAGCTTGTCCTTTGGGGGACAGCTCTCTGGAAACACCATATATTTT.